The 26 T cell receptor beta chains below were found in one sample sequenced in a study of human T cells and chemical hapten exposure. Time point given: pre-sensitization, week 0. Treatment here: therapeutic diphenylcyclopropenone sensitization with weekly scalp DPC. Each CDR3 protein gets one entry after TCRdb re-called the RACE reads with MiXCR. The sample contains more than 300,000 distinct CDR3 sequences, roughly 4.6% of which appear only once. The sample here was whole blood, taken in connection with sensitization to the hapten diphenylcyclopropenone (DPC). These receptors were taken from a woman between 45 and 65 years old with alopecia areata. Some clones in this sample may be carry-over from other donors' samples.

This sequence joins TRBV29-1 and TRBJ2-3; no clear D. Trimming pared 5 bases from V and 4 bases from J, leaving 13 bases between. Germline V gene sequence: CDR1 SQVTM, CDR2 ANQGSEA. This CDR3 has 13 residues. CDR3 in amino acids: CSVLSHGADTQYF. The CDR3 DNA follows: TGCAGCGTTCTCTCCCATGGAGCAGATACGCAGTATTTT.

This clonotype has ten or more counts. The chain joins TRBV12-3 or TRBV12-4 to TRBJ2-7, with 8 bases fitting TRBD2. Unmatched junction bases numbered 3, after V lost 5 bases and J lost 6 bases. The CDR3 runs to 12 residues. CDR3 DNA: TGTGCCAGCAGTCCGGGAGGGGGCGAGCAGTACTTC. This codes for CASSPGGGEQYF.

This clonotype was counted at least ten times. The CDR3: CASGSQGWNEQFF. CDR3 nucleotides: TGTGCCAGCGGATCCCAGGGTTGGAATGAGCAGTTCTTC. The chain has TRBV9 and TRBJ2-1, with TRBD1 as a possible D gene (5 bases). The CDR3 loop spans 13 amino acids. CDR1 and CDR2 (germline): SGDLS, YYNGEE. V was cut by 7 bases and J by 7 bases, with 15 bases left in between.

This clonotype appeared a few times. The chain links TRBV7-9 to TRBJ2-7, with a tentative D call TRBD1 (6 bases). The V gene's germline CDR1 is SEHNR and CDR2 FQNEAQ (reference sequence). V shed 4 bases and J shed 3 bases, with 28 bases lying between them. This CDR3 is 19 amino acids long. The CDR3 DNA is TGTGCCAGCAGCTCCATTCGGAATAGCCGGGACACGAAGTTCTACGAGCAGTACTTC. Amino acid sequence: CASSSIRNSRDTKFYEQYF.

The chain is built from TRBV4-3 and TRBJ1-2, with unresolved D. The germline CDR1 and CDR2 sequences are LGHNA and YSLEER. The CDR3 is made up of 14 amino acids. The V gene lost 0 bases and the J gene lost 6 bases, with 11 bases spanning the gap. CDR3 region: CASSQDMQRDGYTF. CDR3 DNA: TGCGCCAGCAGCCAAGATATGCAGAGGGATGGCTACACCTTC.

This clonotype has ten or more counts. The rearrangement links TRBV29-1 to TRBJ2-3; 7 bases match TRBD2. Germline CDR1 and CDR2: SQVTM and ANQGSEA. The V and J ends lost 4 bases and 1 base, in that order; junction bases with no gene match: 11. The CDR3 extends over 16 amino acids. The CDR3 DNA reads TGCAGCGTTGCCCCGTTAACTAGCGACGGCACAGATACGCAGTATTTT. It yields the protein CSVAPLTSDGTDTQYF.

This clonotype was observed many times. The chain has TRBV29-1 and TRBJ1-6; 7 bases are a match to TRBD1. The junction had 10 bases not matched to a gene; V was cut back by 6 bases and J by 8 bases. Germline V lookup: CDR1 SQVTM, CDR2 ANQGSEA. This CDR3 is 14 amino acids long. The CDR3 region has the DNA TGCAGCGTGGAGACAGGGCGTGCGGATTCACCCCTCCACTTT. This sequence encodes CSVETGRADSPLHF.

This clonotype turned up a few times. The rearrangement joins TRBV5-4 to TRBJ1-2; D is perhaps TRBD1 (5 bases). The CDR3 runs to 14 residues. Between the trimmed V and J ends, which lost 3 bases and 2 bases, there was a span of 11 bases. Germline loops: CDR1 SGHNT, CDR2 YYREEE (reference sequence). This CDR3 reads CASSYGTGNYGYTF. The CDR3 DNA follows: TGTGCCAGCAGCTACGGGACCGGAAACTATGGCTACACCTTC. The full variable domain, rest sourced from reference TRBV5-4 and TRBJ1-2, is ETGVTQSPTHLIKTRGQQVTLRCSSQSGHNTVSWYQQALGQGPQFIFQYYREEENGRGNFPPRFSGLQFPNYSSELNVNALELDDSALYLCASSYGTGNYGYTFGSGTRLTVV.

The V call is TRBV5-1, the J call TRBJ1-2; tentatively, D is TRBD1 (5 bases). Trimming took off 5 bases at V and 3 bases at J, with 11 bases between the two ends. This CDR3 has 13 residues. Germline lookup yields CDR1 SGHRS and CDR2 YFSETQ. CDR3 DNA: TGCGCCAGCAGGAAAGGGGAAGACTATGGCTACACCTTC. This sequence encodes CASRKGEDYGYTF.

This rearrangement joins TRBV29-1 to TRBJ1-2, with 11 nucleotides matching TRBD1. The CDR3 is 13 residues long. The trim removed 6 bases at V and 9 bases at J, leaving 9 bases unmatched. Germline V CDR1 and CDR2: SQVTM, ANQGSEA. The CDR3 loop is CSVDGQGAKSYTF. In DNA, the CDR3 is TGCAGCGTGGACGGACAGGGGGCCAAAAGCTACACCTTC.

This clonotype was picked up many times. The chain joins TRBV29-1 to TRBJ2-7, with a possible D match to TRBD1 (5 bases). Germline assignment: CDR1 SQVTM and CDR2 ANQGSEA. This CDR3 comprises 13 residues. V was cut by 6 bases and J by 6 bases, with 18 bases left in between. CDR3 protein: CSVGPGNGVEQYF. CDR3 sequence (DNA): TGCAGCGTCGGTCCAGGGAACGGTGTCGAGCAGTACTTC.

Ten or more counts support this clonotype. The chain uses TRBV5-6 and TRBJ1-2, with D tentatively TRBD1 (6 bases). CDR3 size: 14 residues. Looked up from germline, CDR1 is SGHDT and CDR2 is YYEEEE. Trimming removed 4 bases from V and 6 bases from J, with 16 bases in between. The CDR3 loop is CASSHSRGPHGYTF. CDR3 DNA: TGTGCCAGCAGCCACTCCCGGGGGCCCCATGGCTACACCTTC.

V is TRBV6-5 and J is TRBJ2-6, with a weak D call TRBD2 (5 bases). CDR1 MNHEY and CDR2 SVGAGI come from the germline V gene. Trimming took off 7 bases at V and 3 bases at J, with 13 bases between the two ends. This CDR3 has 15 amino acids. CDR3 region: CASKLLGSGANVLTF. The CDR3 DNA reads TGTGCCAGCAAATTGTTAGGGAGTGGGGCCAACGTCCTGACTTTC.

The CDR3 bases are TGTGCCAGCACTCAAGGGGCGCTAGGATATGGCTACACCTTC. The encoded protein is CASTQGALGYGYTF. This chain uses TRBV5-4 with TRBJ1-2; tentative D call: TRBD1 (5 bases). Germline V lookup: CDR1 SGHNT, CDR2 YYREEE (reference sequence). V was shortened by 6 bases and J by 5 bases, with 17 bases between the two germline ends. There are 14 residues in the CDR3.

This clonotype was found many times. V usage is TRBV13 and J usage is TRBJ2-7; TRBD1 agrees at 7 bases. The V gene end was trimmed by 0 bases and the J gene end by 2 bases; junction bases not matched to a gene: 4. This CDR3 comprises 15 residues. Germline V gene data show CDR1 as PRHDT and CDR2 as FYEKMQ (reference sequence). This CDR3 is CASSLGTGNTYEQYF. CDR3 bases: TGTGCCAGCAGCTTAGGGACAGGGAATACCTACGAGCAGTACTTC.

Many counts were recorded for this clonotype. The chain carries TRBV29-1 and TRBJ2-3; possible D gene TRBD1, 6 bases. This CDR3 is built from 13 residues. Trimming stripped 4 bases from V and 1 base from J, with 9 bases between. The germline V gene has CDR1 SQVTM and CDR2 ANQGSEA. CDR3 protein: CSVAPGGTDTQYF. Written as DNA, the CDR3 is TGCAGCGTTGCTCCAGGGGGCACAGATACGCAGTATTTT.

CDR3 nucleotides: TGTGCCAGCATCAAGGGGGGAAACACTGAAGCTTTCTTT. This translates into CASIKGGNTEAFF. The chain employs TRBV6-2 or TRBV6-3 and TRBJ1-1; tentative D call: TRBD1 (6 bases). The CDR3 covers 13 residues. V dropped 7 bases and J dropped 2 bases, with 11 bases sitting between them. In germline, CDR1 is MNHEY, CDR2 SVGEGT.

This clonotype showed up many times. V gene TRBV14 combines with J gene TRBJ2-5, with D tentatively TRBD2 (6 bases). Germline V CDR1 and CDR2: SGHDN, FVKESK. The CDR3 is 13 amino acids. V lost 6 bases to trimming and J lost 2 bases, with 10 bases between them. The CDR3 here is CASRLGGQETQYF. CDR3 coding DNA: TGTGCCAGCAGACTGGGGGGACAAGAGACCCAGTACTTC.

This clonotype was found a few times. This chain links TRBV20-1 with TRBJ2-1; 14 bases fit TRBD2. CDR1 and CDR2 from the germline V gene are DFQATT and SNEGSKA (reference sequence). The CDR3 extends over 17 amino acids. V shed 6 bases and J 3 bases; nucleotides not matched to a gene: 10. CDR3: CSAHLGLAGEIYNEQFF. In DNA form, the CDR3 reads TGCAGTGCCCACCTGGGACTAGCGGGGGAAATCTACAATGAGCAGTTCTTC.

This clonotype came up a few times. This chain connects TRBV2 to TRBJ2-1; D is undetermined. V lost 7 bases, J lost 8 bases, and 24 bases lay in between. This CDR3 comprises 16 residues. Germline values: CDR1 SNHLY, CDR2 FYNNEI. The CDR3 coding sequence is TGTGCCAGCACTCCGGACCGCCGTCCCAGATCTGATGAGCAGTTCTTC. Translating it yields CASTPDRRPRSDEQFF.

This clonotype showed up many times. This chain connects TRBV5-1 to TRBJ2-4; 9 nucleotides line up with TRBD1. V was clipped by 0 bases and J by 7 bases; unmatched bases: 5. CDR3 length: 15 amino acids. Germline CDR1 and CDR2: SGHRS and YFSETQ. DNA of the CDR3: TGCGCCAGCAGCTTGGATTGGGACAGGGCCAACATTCAGTACTTC. Translating it yields CASSLDWDRANIQYF.

This clonotype was observed a few times. The chain links TRBV6-6 to TRBJ1-2, with 7 bases fitting TRBD1. CDR1 and CDR2 from the germline V gene are MNHNY and SVGAGI (reference sequence). The trim removed 6 bases at V and 1 base at J, leaving 5 bases unmatched. CDR3 length equals 14 residues. For the CDR3, the DNA is TGTGCCAGCAGGTTGGGACAGCTTAACTATGGCTACACCTTC. It encodes CASRLGQLNYGYTF.

This clonotype was detected a few times. The rearrangement uses TRBV5-6 and TRBJ1-1, with D tentatively TRBD1 (6 bases). The CDR3 consists of 17 residues. Germline CDR1 is SGHDT and CDR2 is YYEEEE. The ends were cut back, 0 bases at V and 0 bases at J, with 15 bases in the middle. In nucleotides, the CDR3 is TGTGCCAGCAGCTTGGGTTTCAGGGGATTCATGAACACTGAAGCTTTCTTT. Translated, it gives CASSLGFRGFMNTEAFF.

This clonotype has a count of ten or more. V gene TRBV12-3 or TRBV12-4 combines with J gene TRBJ2-1; D is perhaps TRBD2 (6 bases). The CDR3 consists of 17 residues. The V gene lost 1 base and the J gene lost 7 bases, with 20 bases spanning the gap. In nucleotides, the CDR3 is TGTGCCAGCAGTTTAGTTTTGGGGGGAGCGGTCGGGAATGAGCAGTTCTTC. This gives the protein CASSLVLGGAVGNEQFF.

This clonotype showed up many times. This chain joins TRBV10-3 and TRBJ2-7; D not resolved. From germline, CDR1 is ENHRY and CDR2 SYGVKD. This CDR3 has 13 amino acids. The ends were cut back, 6 bases at V and 2 bases at J, with 11 bases in the middle. CDR3 DNA: TGTGCCATCAGAGAGACTCAGACCTACGAGCAGTACTTC. Its translation: CAIRETQTYEQYF.

In this sample, this clonotype turned up many times. This chain joins TRBV10-1 and TRBJ2-1; D may be TRBD1 (6 bases). In germline, CDR1 is WNHNN, CDR2 SYGVQD (reference sequence). Trimming shortened V by 4 bases and J by 7 bases, and 8 bases separated the two germline ends. The CDR3 is 12 amino acids. The CDR3: CASSGQGNEQFF. Written as DNA, the CDR3 is TGCGCCAGCAGTGGCCAGGGGAATGAGCAGTTCTTC.